The 23 T cell receptor beta chains listed next were all sequenced from one sample in a study of cytomegalovirus exposure and HLA in healthy donors. The PCR used 60 Vbeta and 13 Jbeta primers. This table comes from immunoSEQ multiplex PCR, and its TCRdb copy is limited to in-frame clones, with some not included. This table holds around 100,000 clones, roughly 74% found once. Material for sequencing was PBMCs. The receptors here all came from a woman in her thirties in good health and CMV-seronegative.

V and J are TRBV19 and TRBJ1-2; D not resolved. Germline values: CDR1 LNHDA, CDR2 SQIVND (reference sequence). Trimming took off 3 bases at V and 2 bases at J, with 7 bases between the two ends. The CDR3 has 13 residues. CDR3 residues: CASSMGTNYGYTF. The CDR3 DNA sequence: TGTGCCAGTAGTATGGGCACCAACTATGGCTACACCTTC.

The chain has TRBV4-2 and TRBJ1-2; TRBD1 matches at 7 bases. CDR1 and CDR2 (germline): LGHNA, YNFKEQ. This CDR3 region has 17 residues. V was clipped by 0 bases and J by 6 bases; unmatched bases: 13. The CDR3 loop is CASSQEATGDRADGYTF. In nucleotides, the CDR3 is TGTGCCAGCAGCCAAGAGGCCACAGGGGATAGGGCCGATGGCTACACCTTC.

The chain employs TRBV6-6 and TRBJ1-1, with TRBD1 identical over 7 bases. The CDR3 loop spans 12 amino acids. Germline assignment: CDR1 MNHNY and CDR2 SVGAGI (reference sequence). Losses at the gene ends were 5 bases for V and 6 bases for J; bases not matched to a gene: 3. The CDR3 protein is CASSQDRAEAFF. For the CDR3, the DNA is TGTGCCAGCAGTCAAGACAGGGCTGAAGCTTTCTTT.

The gene calls are TRBV27 and TRBJ1-2; 8 bases map to TRBD1. Germline lookup yields CDR1 MNHEY and CDR2 SMNVEV (reference sequence). The CDR3 is 13 amino acids. With 8 bases clipped from V and 2 bases from J, the junction kept 4 bases outside the gene matches. The CDR3 nucleotides read TGTGCCAGCGGACAGGGAAGAAACTATGGCTACACCTTC. This encodes CASGQGRNYGYTF.

The chain joins TRBV28 to TRBJ2-2, with 7 nucleotides matching TRBD1. The CDR3 runs 15 residues. V trimming: 7 bases; J trimming: 0 bases; junction bases outside the gene matches: 5. Germline CDR1 MDHEN, CDR2 SYDVKM. As DNA, the CDR3 is TGTGCCAGCACCGCCGGGACAGCGAACACCGGGGAGCTGTTTTTT. Residues: CASTAGTANTGELFF.

The V call is TRBV27, the J call TRBJ2-6; no firm D call. V gave up 7 bases and J gave up 2 bases, with 6 bases separating them. The germline V gene encodes CDR1 MNHEY and CDR2 SMNVEV (reference sequence). The CDR3 sequence is 13 residues long. The DNA of the CDR3 is TGTGCCAGCACTCTCGCTGGGGCCAACGTCCTGACTTTC. It translates to CASTLAGANVLTF.

The V gene is TRBV11-3, the J gene TRBJ1-4; D gene uncertain. The germline V gene has CDR1 SGHNT and CDR2 YENEEA. Trimming removed 5 bases at V and 8 bases at J, with 21 bases between. The CDR3 totals 16 residues. This chain's CDR3 is CASSPRLLLPGEKLFF. Written as DNA, the CDR3 is TGTGCCAGCAGCCCACGCCTCCTGCTGCCGGGGGAAAAACTGTTTTTT. Full variable domain (missing parts from reference TRBV11-3 and TRBJ1-4): EAGVVQSPRYKIIEKKQPVAFWCNPISGHNTLYWYLQNLGQGPELLIRYENEEAVDDSQLPKDRFSAERLKGVDSTLKIQPAELGDSAVYLCASSPRLLLPGEKLFFGSGTQLSVL.

The rearrangement joins TRBV27 to TRBJ2-7; unclear D gene. V was cut by 4 bases and J by 2 bases, with 15 bases left in between. This CDR3 contains 15 residues. CDR1 is MNHEY, CDR2 SMNVEV, per germline (reference sequence). CDR3 residues: CASSYDAGSTYEQYF. CDR3 DNA: TGTGCCAGCAGTTACGACGCCGGGTCCACCTACGAGCAGTACTTC.

This sequence joins TRBV11-1 and TRBJ1-1; 8 nucleotides match TRBD1. There are 14 residues in the CDR3. The germline V gene encodes CDR1 SGHAT and CDR2 FQDESV (reference sequence). J gave up 2 bases and V 5 bases, and 4 bases lay outside the gene matches. The CDR3 loop is CASSLQGDNTEAFF. DNA of the CDR3: TGTGCCAGCAGCCTACAGGGGGACAACACTGAAGCTTTCTTT.

The chain recombines TRBV19 with TRBJ1-1, with 9 nucleotides matching TRBD1. The CDR3 loop spans 16 amino acids. Germline CDR1 and CDR2: LNHDA and SQIVND (reference sequence). V gave up 4 bases and J gave up 1 base; unmatched junction bases: 7. This chain's CDR3 is CASSKGTGSWNTEAFF. Here the CDR3 DNA reads TGTGCCAGTAGTAAAGGGACAGGGTCTTGGAACACTGAAGCTTTCTTT.

This clone was recorded a few times. This sequence joins TRBV6-5 and TRBJ2-7; D gene unclear. The CDR3 is 13 amino acids. Germline lookup yields CDR1 MNHEY and CDR2 SVGAGI. Trimming removed 2 bases at V and 7 bases at J, with 12 bases between. DNA for the CDR3: TGTGCCAGCAGTTACAGTCCACCGCGGGAGCAGTACTTC. Translating gives CASSYSPPREQYF.

The genes are TRBV5-1 and TRBJ1-1; D call uncertain. Germline V gene lookup returns CDR1 SGHRS and CDR2 YFSETQ. The CDR3 extends over 13 amino acids. Trimming shortened V by 6 bases and J by 4 bases, and 13 bases separated the two germline ends. DNA of the CDR3: TGCGCCAGCAATCCGAACTCGGGCACTGAAGCTTTCTTT. Protein sequence: CASNPNSGTEAFF.

This chain's CDR3 is CASSLFGRAGELFF. CDR3 DNA: TGTGCCAGCAGTTTGTTCGGTCGGGCCGGGGAGCTGTTTTTT. This chain joins TRBV27 and TRBJ2-2; D call uncertain. Trimming took off 3 bases at V and 6 bases at J, with 11 bases between the two ends. The CDR3 contains 14 residues. Germline V gives CDR1 MNHEY, CDR2 SMNVEV (reference sequence).

The chain combines TRBV11-2 with TRBJ1-1, with D perhaps TRBD1 (6 bases). Trimming removed 1 base at V and 5 bases at J, with 11 bases between. This CDR3 has 14 residues. From germline, CDR1 is SGHAT and CDR2 FQNNGV. CDR3 protein: CASSLVYRDTEAFF. The DNA of the CDR3 is TGTGCCAGCAGCTTAGTGTACAGGGATACTGAAGCTTTCTTT.

The rearrangement links TRBV2 to TRBJ1-2, with a weak D call TRBD1 (5 bases). CDR1 and CDR2 (germline): SNHLY, FYNNEI. The germline V and J ends were trimmed by 5 bases and 3 bases, with 19 bases remaining between them. The CDR3 sequence is 16 residues long. DNA for the CDR3: TGTGCCAGCAGTAAAGAATACAGGTCTAGTGACTATGGCTACACCTTC. Translated: CASSKEYRSSDYGYTF. The variable domain in full, with the rest retrieved from reference TRBV2 and TRBJ1-2, is EPEVTQTPSHQVTQMGQEVILRCVPISNHLYFYWYRQILGQKVEFLVSFYNNEISEKSEIFDDQFSVERPDGSNFTLKIRSTKLEDSAMYFCASSKEYRSSDYGYTFGSGTRLTVV.

There are a few counts of this clone. The chain has TRBV4-1 and TRBJ1-6; possible D gene TRBD1, 6 bases. The CDR3 sequence is 15 residues long. Germline V CDR1 and CDR2: MGHRA, YSYEKL. The V end was cut by 1 base, the J end by 9 bases, with 13 bases between. Written as DNA, the CDR3 is TGCGCCAGCAGCCAAGCAGACAGGTTACTTTCACCCCTCCACTTT. This translates into CASSQADRLLSPLHF.

The chain employs TRBV2 and TRBJ1-2; possible D gene TRBD1, 5 bases. The CDR3 consists of 14 residues. CDR1 and CDR2 (germline): SNHLY, FYNNEI. Trimming took off 2 bases at V and 3 bases at J, with 10 bases between the two ends. The CDR3, as DNA: TGTGCCAGCAGTGAACAGGGATCGGACTATGGCTACACCTTC. Protein sequence: CASSEQGSDYGYTF.

CDR3 amino acids: CASSLGVGVAGQETQYF. CDR3 coding DNA: TGTGCCAGCAGCTTAGGGGTCGGGGTAGCGGGACAAGAGACCCAGTACTTC. This sequence joins TRBV7-9 and TRBJ2-5; 8 bases match TRBD2. Germline V gene data show CDR1 as SEHNR and CDR2 as FQNEAQ (reference sequence). The CDR3 spans 17 residues. V lost 1 base to trimming and J lost 2 bases; unmatched junction nucleotides: 9.

This chain links TRBV11-3 with TRBJ1-1, with D unresolved. Germline V gene data show CDR1 as SGHNT and CDR2 as YENEEA. There are 14 residues in the CDR3. Trimming pared 5 bases from V and 1 base from J, leaving 11 bases between. CDR3 region: CASSRSAGNTEAFF. In DNA form, the CDR3 reads TGTGCCAGCAGCAGATCGGCGGGGAACACTGAAGCTTTCTTT.

In its sample, this clone was seen a few times. The rearrangement uses TRBV19 and TRBJ1-1; D unclear. The germline V gene has CDR1 LNHDA and CDR2 SQIVND (reference sequence). The ends were cut back, 5 bases at V and 7 bases at J, with 23 bases in the middle. This CDR3 region has 16 residues. The CDR3, as DNA: TGTGCCAGTAGTCACTACCCCCGTCTTGAACATGGTGAAGCTTTCTTT. As protein: CASSHYPRLEHGEAFF. Full variable domain (missing parts from reference TRBV19 and TRBJ1-1): DGGITQSPKYLFRKEGQNVTLSCEQNLNHDAMYWYRQDPGQGLRLIYYSQIVNDFQKGDIAEGYSVSREKKESFPLTVTSAQKNPTAFYLCASSHYPRLEHGEAFFGQGTRLTVV.

The chain joins TRBV30 to TRBJ1-2, with D perhaps TRBD1 (5 bases). The V gene's germline CDR1 is GTSNPN and CDR2 SVGIG (reference sequence). V gave up 0 bases and J gave up 8 bases, with 10 bases separating them. This CDR3 spans 12 amino acids. The CDR3 DNA reads TGTGCCTGGAGTGTAGGGGCCTTGGGCTACACCTTC. This gives the protein CAWSVGALGYTF.

This clone appeared once. The V call is TRBV6-6, the J call TRBJ1-3, with TRBD1 as a possible D gene (5 bases). The germline V gene encodes CDR1 MNHNY and CDR2 SVGAGI (reference sequence). The CDR3 is 14 amino acids. V was pared by 0 bases and J by 16 bases, with 19 bases between. The CDR3 reads CASSYSAGWGELYF. CDR3 DNA sequence: TGTGCCAGCAGTTACTCGGCTGGCTGGGGGGAATTGTATTTT.

This clone was found a few times. V usage is TRBV6-1 and J usage is TRBJ2-7; D is perhaps TRBD1 (6 bases). CDR3 length: 14 amino acids. Trimming left V 4 bases short and J 4 bases short, with 14 bases between. CDR1 MNHNS and CDR2 SASEGT come from the germline V gene. CDR3: CASSGTVQGYEQYF. In nucleotides, the CDR3 is TGTGCCAGCAGTGGGACAGTTCAAGGGTACGAGCAGTACTTC.